A single sample gave rise to the 32 T cell receptor beta chains below, sequenced in a study of T cell responses to AZD1222 COVID-19 vaccine. Repertoires were generated with immunoSEQ multiplex PCR, while TCRdb's copy carries only in-frame clones and drops some. The profile shows some 130,000 clones, around 84% of them singletons. This material consisted of peripheral blood, taken on day 0 of AZD1222 vaccination. The receptor set was obtained from an adult in good health.

This clone is a singleton in its sample. The chain carries TRBV3-1 (or the pseudogene TRBV3-2) and TRBJ1-2; D call uncertain. This CDR3 is 11 amino acids long. Trimming pared 1 base from V and 7 bases from J, leaving 4 bases between. Germline CDR1 and CDR2: LGHDT and YNNKEL (reference sequence). CDR3 residues: CASSQVGGYTF. The CDR3 DNA reads TGTGCCAGCAGCCAAGTTGGTGGCTACACCTTC.

V and J are TRBV2 and TRBJ2-2; TRBD1 might be the D (5 bases). V shed 3 bases and J shed 10 bases, with 12 bases lying between them. This CDR3 is built from 13 residues. Germline-derived CDR1 and CDR2 are SNHLY and FYNNEI. The CDR3 is CASSDHRPKELFF. The CDR3 coding sequence is TGTGCCAGCAGTGACCACAGGCCGAAGGAGCTGTTTTTT.

Details on this clone: Since a much larger clone is just one base distant, this may be a read error. Other DNA sequences of this sample code for an identical CDR3. The gene calls are TRBV6-5 and TRBJ1-1; D is unresolved. From germline, CDR1 is MNHEY and CDR2 SVGAGI. The CDR3 is 14 amino acids. V lost 2 bases to trimming and J lost 0 bases, with 7 bases between them. CDR3 in amino acids: CASSYGQVNTEAFF. CDR3 nucleotide sequence: TGTGCCAGCAGTTACGGGCAGGTGAACACTGAAGCTTTCTTT.

The genes are TRBV5-5 and TRBJ2-2, with 8 bases identical to TRBD1. After removal of 4 bases from V and 6 bases from J, the junction contained 5 bases not matched to a gene. The CDR3 loop spans 14 amino acids. Germline V CDR1 and CDR2: SGHKS, YYEKEE (reference sequence). DNA of the CDR3: TGTGCCAGCAGCATTATACAGGGGGCCGGGGAGCTGTTTTTT. Translated, it gives CASSIIQGAGELFF.

J is TRBJ1-4 and V is TRBV4-2, with TRBD1 matching over 7 bases. The CDR3 runs to 15 residues. The V gene end was trimmed by 0 bases and the J gene end by 7 bases; junction bases not matched to a gene: 5. Germline V gives CDR1 LGHNA, CDR2 YNFKEQ. CDR3 nucleotide sequence: TGTGCCAGCAGCCAAGAGACAGGGCTGGGTGAAAAACTGTTTTTT. It is translated as CASSQETGLGEKLFF.

The gene calls are TRBV27 and TRBJ1-1; a possible D gene is TRBD1 (5 bases). The germline gives CDR1 MNHEY, CDR2 SMNVEV (reference sequence). The length of the CDR3 is 15 residues. V was shortened by 4 bases and J by 1 base, with 13 bases between the two germline ends. CDR3 DNA: TGTGCCAGCAGTTCAGGGACTGGAAAGAACACTGAAGCTTTCTTT. Translation: CASSSGTGKNTEAFF.

V usage is TRBV28 and J usage is TRBJ2-1; 9 nucleotides match TRBD2. Losses at the gene ends were 6 bases for V and 4 bases for J; bases not matched to a gene: 10. The V gene's germline CDR1 is MDHEN and CDR2 SYDVKM. The CDR3 runs 16 residues. The CDR3 region is CASSSRGGAGYNEQFF. DNA for the CDR3: TGTGCCAGCAGCTCGCGCGGGGGGGCGGGTTACAATGAGCAGTTCTTC.

The gene calls are TRBV21-1 and TRBJ2-6; the table names TRBD1, a call not compared with the DNA. TRBV21-1 constitutes a pseudogene. The CDR3 contains 19 residues. This chain's CDR3 is CASSKKGQGLYSGANVLTF. The CDR3, as DNA: TGTGCCAGCAGCAAGAAGGGACAGGGCCTTTACTCTGGGGCCAACGTCCTGACTTTC.

The genes are TRBV10-3 and TRBJ2-1; D is unresolved. This CDR3 is built from 12 residues. The germline gives CDR1 ENHRY, CDR2 SYGVKD. V gave up 5 bases and J gave up 7 bases, with 9 bases separating them. For the CDR3, the DNA is TGTGCCATCAGTCCCTTGTGGAATGAGCAGTTCTTC. Translated: CAISPLWNEQFF.

The chain links TRBV12-3 or TRBV12-4 to TRBJ1-1; D uncertain. This CDR3 contains 13 residues. Trimming removed 7 bases at V and 4 bases at J, with 13 bases between. CDR3 region: CASTVDTFTEAFF. The DNA for the CDR3 is TGTGCCAGCACCGTCGACACCTTCACTGAAGCTTTCTTT.

In this sample, this clone turned up once. This chain links TRBV29-1 with TRBJ2-3; D unclear. V was clipped by 6 bases and J by 2 bases, with 12 bases between them. The CDR3 is 13 amino acids. CDR1 SQVTM and CDR2 ANQGSEA come from the germline V gene. CDR3 in amino acids: CSVPGRFTDTQYF. The CDR3 bases are TGCAGCGTGCCCGGACGGTTCACAGATACGCAGTATTTT.

The chain carries TRBV21-1 and TRBJ2-2; the table's D call TRBD2 went unverified against the DNA. TRBV21-1 is an annotated pseudogene. There are 16 residues in the CDR3. The CDR3 here is CASSSRSGGSVGELFF. DNA of the CDR3: TGTGCCAGCAGCTCGAGGTCGGGAGGGTCGGTCGGGGAGCTGTTTTTT.

J is TRBJ1-5 and V is TRBV5-6; D might be TRBD1 (6 bases). The CDR3 length is 15 residues. Trimming pared 3 bases from V and 0 bases from J, leaving 10 bases between. Germline lookup yields CDR1 SGHDT and CDR2 YYEEEE. CDR3 coding DNA: TGTGCCAGCAGCTCCAGGGGCTATAGCAATCAGCCCCAGCATTTT. Translating gives CASSSRGYSNQPQHF.

This chain uses TRBV27 with TRBJ2-5, with TRBD2 identical over 7 bases. Germline CDR1 is MNHEY and CDR2 is SMNVEV (reference sequence). V lost 6 bases to trimming and J lost 1 base; unmatched junction nucleotides: 5. CDR3 length equals 14 residues. In DNA, the CDR3 is TGTGCCAGCAGCACCGGGACTACCCAAGAGACCCAGTACTTC. It encodes CASSTGTTQETQYF.

The gene calls are TRBV20-1 and TRBJ2-7; D uncertain. The CDR3 extends over 13 amino acids. The germline V and J ends were trimmed by 3 bases and 2 bases, with 11 bases remaining between them. Per germline, CDR1 DFQATT and CDR2 SNEGSKA (reference sequence). CDR3 residues: CSASRAAAYEQYF. Written as DNA, the CDR3 is TGCAGTGCTAGTAGGGCCGCGGCCTACGAGCAGTACTTC.

V gene TRBV5-8 combines with J gene TRBJ1-5, with 9 bases lining up with TRBD1. V shed 0 bases, J shed 6 bases, and the junction held 7 bases outside the gene matches. Germline CDR1 is SGHTS and CDR2 is YDEGEE. This CDR3 spans 16 amino acids. CDR3 bases: TGTGCCAGCAGCTTGGGGAAACAGGGGGCGGGTCAGCCCCAGCATTTT. This codes for CASSLGKQGAGQPQHF.

V usage is TRBV5-6 and J usage is TRBJ1-4; D not certain. V lost 0 bases and J lost 0, with 6 bases in between. In germline, CDR1 is SGHDT, CDR2 YYEEEE. The CDR3 runs 15 residues. For the CDR3, the DNA is TGTGCCAGCAGCTTGGGGGCCTCAACTAATGAAAAACTGTTTTTT. Amino acids: CASSLGASTNEKLFF.

In its sample, this clone was seen once. The rearrangement joins TRBV7-8 to TRBJ1-4; no firm D call. The CDR3 consists of 14 residues. Germline V gene data show CDR1 as SGHVS and CDR2 as FQNEAQ. V lost 5 bases, J lost 7 bases, and 14 bases lay in between. The CDR3 protein is CASSPVRWGEKLFF. The CDR3 DNA follows: TGTGCCAGCAGCCCCGTCCGTTGGGGTGAAAAACTGTTTTTT.

The chain employs TRBV19 and TRBJ1-1, with D unclear. The CDR3 runs to 21 residues. CDR1 is LNHDA and CDR2 is SQIVND in the germline V gene (reference sequence). V gave up 5 bases and J gave up 3 bases, with 34 bases separating them. CDR3 region: CASSSRRVVARAGLRDTEAFF. The CDR3 region has the DNA TGTGCCAGTAGTTCTCGCCGCGTAGTAGCACGTGCCGGATTGAGGGACACTGAAGCTTTCTTT. The whole variable domain, filled in from reference TRBV19 and TRBJ1-1, reads DGGITQSPKYLFRKEGQNVTLSCEQNLNHDAMYWYRQDPGQGLRLIYYSQIVNDFQKGDIAEGYSVSREKKESFPLTVTSAQKNPTAFYLCASSSRRVVARAGLRDTEAFFGQGTRLTVV.

The CDR3, as DNA: TGCGCCAGCAGCTTAAGACTAGCGGGGATTCGGGGCTACGAGCAGTACTTC. Translation: CASSLRLAGIRGYEQYF. The chain has TRBV5-1 and TRBJ2-7, with 11 bases aligning to TRBD2. The length of the CDR3 is 17 residues. The trim removed 2 bases at V and 3 bases at J, leaving 10 bases unmatched. Germline loops: CDR1 SGHRS, CDR2 YFSETQ.

This chain connects TRBV7-9 to TRBJ2-7, with D possibly matching TRBD1 (5 bases). V was pared by 5 bases and J by 3 bases, with 20 bases between. The CDR3 is 16 amino acids. Germline V gene sequence: CDR1 SEHNR, CDR2 FQNEAQ (reference sequence). The CDR3 region has the DNA TGTGCCAGCAGCCTCAACCTAGGGGTCCCGATCTACGAGCAGTACTTC. The encoded protein is CASSLNLGVPIYEQYF.

This clone showed up just once. The chain links TRBV19 to TRBJ2-7, with 8 bases aligning to TRBD1. Per the germline V gene, CDR1 is LNHDA and CDR2 is SQIVND (reference sequence). The CDR3 consists of 15 residues. V was pared by 0 bases and J by 3 bases, with 4 bases of the junction left unmatched. Written as DNA, the CDR3 is TGTGCCAGTAGTATAGAATCAGGGGGCGTCTACGAGCAGTACTTC. Its translation is CASSIESGGVYEQYF.

The J gene is TRBJ1-1, the V gene TRBV18; the D is unclear. The V end lost 3 bases, the J end lost 2 bases, and 16 bases lay between the germline ends. CDR1 KGHSH and CDR2 LQKENI come from the germline V gene. The length of the CDR3 is 16 residues. Here the CDR3 reads CASSPALVSGNTEAFF. The CDR3 region has the DNA TGTGCCAGCTCACCTGCTCTTGTGTCAGGTAACACTGAAGCTTTCTTT.

This chain joins TRBV5-1 and TRBJ2-7; D gene uncertain. Germline loops: CDR1 SGHRS, CDR2 YFSETQ. The CDR3 sequence is 15 residues long. Trimming pared 0 bases from V and 6 bases from J, leaving 16 bases between. Here the CDR3 reads CASSLDGPRVGEQYF. The CDR3 DNA sequence: TGCGCCAGCAGCTTGGATGGACCCCGGGTGGGCGAGCAGTACTTC.

The DNA for the CDR3 is TGTGCCAGCAAGGGGGGAGCAACTAATGAAAAACTGTTTTTT. Amino acids: CASKGGATNEKLFF. The chain uses TRBV2 and TRBJ1-4; weak D call: TRBD1 (6 bases). Germline CDR1 SNHLY, CDR2 FYNNEI. Between the trimmed V and J ends, which lost 7 bases and 0 bases, there was a span of 9 bases. This CDR3 contains 14 residues.

Comments on this clone: Other DNA sequences in the same sample also yield this CDR3. The chain carries TRBV28 and TRBJ1-3, with D perhaps matching TRBD1 (5 bases). The CDR3 is 14 amino acids. With 3 bases removed from V and 0 bases from J, the gap between germline ends came to 6 bases. CDR1 and CDR2 (germline): MDHEN, SYDVKM. CDR3 region: CASSLGVSGNTIYF. The CDR3 DNA follows: TGTGCCAGCAGTTTGGGGGTCTCTGGAAACACCATATATTTT.

The chain couples TRBV15 to TRBJ1-1, with D hard to call. The CDR3 is made up of 14 amino acids. V lost 8 bases and J lost 6, with 19 bases in between. Germline V lookup: CDR1 LNHNV, CDR2 YYDKDF (reference sequence). The CDR3 DNA is TGTGCCACCGGCCGGGGTCGGGTTGAACCTGAAGCTTTCTTT. The encoded protein is CATGRGRVEPEAFF.

The gene calls are TRBV28 and TRBJ1-2; tentative D call: TRBD1 (5 bases). CDR1 is MDHEN, CDR2 SYDVKM, per germline. Trimming removed 3 bases at V and 8 bases at J, with 10 bases between. The CDR3 is made up of 12 amino acids. CDR3 amino acids: CASSFWDLGYTF. The DNA of the CDR3 is TGTGCCAGCAGTTTTTGGGACCTCGGCTACACCTTC.

This clone was counted a few times. The V gene is TRBV2, the J gene TRBJ2-1, with D uncertain. The germline V gene encodes CDR1 SNHLY and CDR2 FYNNEI. This CDR3 contains 12 residues. V lost 0 bases to trimming and J lost 5 bases, with 2 bases between them. As DNA, the CDR3 is TGTGCCAGCAGTGAAGCGAACAATGAGCAGTTCTTC. Translated, it gives CASSEANNEQFF.

This clone showed up just a few times. The rearrangement joins TRBV5-5 to TRBJ1-5; D might be TRBD1 (5 bases). Germline V gene sequence: CDR1 SGHKS, CDR2 YYEKEE (reference sequence). This CDR3 region has 15 residues. V lost 0 bases and J lost 5, with 12 bases in between. CDR3 DNA: TGTGCCAGCAGCTTGGGAGGGGATATTTATCAGCCCCAGCATTTT. Translating gives CASSLGGDIYQPQHF. The full variable domain, with the rest looked up from reference TRBV5-5 and TRBJ1-5, is DAGVTQSPTHLIKTRGQQVTLRCSPISGHKSVSWYQQVLGQGPQFIFQYYEKEERGRGNFPDRFSARQFPNYSSELNVNALLLGDSALYLCASSLGGDIYQPQHFGDGTRLSIL.

The chain carries TRBV28 and TRBJ1-4; the match to TRBD1 covers 7 bases. Per germline, CDR1 MDHEN and CDR2 SYDVKM. The CDR3 has 14 amino acids. Germline trimming cut 3 bases from V and 3 bases from J; bases unmatched to any gene: 1. The CDR3, as DNA: TGTGCCAGCAGTTTTGGGACAGCTAATGAAAAACTGTTTTTT. Amino acids: CASSFGTANEKLFF. The full variable domain, its missing parts supplied by reference TRBV28 and TRBJ1-4, is DVKVTQSSRYLVKRTGEKVFLECVQDMDHENMFWYRQDPGLGLRLIYFSYDVKMKEKGDIPEGYSVSREKKERFSLILESASTNQTSMYLCASSFGTANEKLFFGSGTQLSVL.

The chain recombines TRBV28 with TRBJ1-5; D may be TRBD1 (6 bases). Germline V gene data show CDR1 as MDHEN and CDR2 as SYDVKM. Deletions cut 8 bases from V and 6 bases from J, with 11 bases between. CDR3 length: 12 amino acids. DNA of the CDR3: TGTGCCAGCTTGGTACAGGGTCAGCCCCAGCATTTT. This encodes CASLVQGQPQHF.